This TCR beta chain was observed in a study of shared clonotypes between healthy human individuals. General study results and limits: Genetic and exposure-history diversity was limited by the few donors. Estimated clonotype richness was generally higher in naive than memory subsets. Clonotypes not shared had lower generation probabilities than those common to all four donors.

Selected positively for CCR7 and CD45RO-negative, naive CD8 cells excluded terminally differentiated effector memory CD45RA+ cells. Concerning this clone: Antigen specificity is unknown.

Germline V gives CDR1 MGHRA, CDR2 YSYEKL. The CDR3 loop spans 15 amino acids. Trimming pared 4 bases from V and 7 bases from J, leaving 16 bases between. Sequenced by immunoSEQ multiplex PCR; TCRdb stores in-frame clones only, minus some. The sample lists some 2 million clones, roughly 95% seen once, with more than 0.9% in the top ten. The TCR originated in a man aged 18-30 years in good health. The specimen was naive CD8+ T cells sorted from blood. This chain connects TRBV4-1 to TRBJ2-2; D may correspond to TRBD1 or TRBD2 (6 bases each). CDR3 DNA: TGCGCCAGCAGCCTAAGCCCGGGGGCGGGCGGGGAGCTGTTTTTT. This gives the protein CASSLSPGAGGELFF.